Each of the 32 T cell receptor beta chains below was sequenced from the same sample in a study of post-analysis software for immune sequencing data. Findings of the study overall: Higher frequency in patients than in controls was seen for roughly five TRBV segments, with TRBV5-6, TRBV5-1 and TRBV20-1 among them.

The TCR beta cDNA libraries carried unique molecular identifiers. Each CDR3 protein gets one entry after TCRdb re-called the PCR reads with MiXCR. The table includes about 770,000 distinct CDR3 sequences, about 45% detected once. Their antigens remain unidentified. Specimen: blood. Receptor source: a girl under 18 with multiple sclerosis.

The chain is built from TRBV5-6 and TRBJ2-4; D unclear. CDR1 is SGHDT and CDR2 is YYEEEE in the germline V gene. With 1 base removed from V and 0 bases from J, the gap between germline ends came to 11 bases. The CDR3 loop spans 16 amino acids. The DNA of the CDR3 is TGTGCCAGCAGCTTGCGGCCAGCCGTAGCCAAAAACATTCAGTACTTC. Translation gives CASSLRPAVAKNIQYF.

The chain has TRBV27 and TRBJ1-2; no clear D. V dropped 4 bases and J dropped 8 bases, with 11 bases sitting between them. Germline V gives CDR1 MNHEY, CDR2 SMNVEV (reference sequence). The CDR3 sequence is 12 residues long. The DNA of the CDR3 is TGTGCCAGCAGTTCAGGTCCAGACGGCTACACCTTC. This encodes CASSSGPDGYTF.

This clonotype appeared a few times. V and J are TRBV15 and TRBJ1-1; D may be TRBD1 (6 bases). The germline gives CDR1 LNHNV, CDR2 YYDKDF (reference sequence). The CDR3 totals 13 residues. Trimming left V 0 bases short and J 4 bases short, with 6 bases between. The CDR3: CATSRDRGTEAFF. The DNA of the CDR3 is TGTGCCACCAGCAGAGACAGGGGCACTGAAGCTTTCTTT.

The gene calls are TRBV5-1 and TRBJ2-3, with 7 nucleotides matching TRBD2. CDR1 is SGHRS, CDR2 YFSETQ, per germline. The CDR3 has 14 amino acids. Unmatched junction bases numbered 6, after V lost 6 bases and J lost 2 bases. The CDR3 region has the DNA TGCGCCAGCATCAGCGGGACCAACACAGATACGCAGTATTTT. Protein product: CASISGTNTDTQYF.

This clonotype was counted once. The rearrangement links TRBV7-2 to TRBJ2-7, with 7 positions matching TRBD1. V was pared by 3 bases and J by 0 bases, with 5 bases of the junction left unmatched. The CDR3 contains 15 residues. The germline V gene encodes CDR1 SGHTA and CDR2 FQGNSA. The CDR3 protein is CASSFGDRVSYEQYF. As DNA, the CDR3 is TGTGCCAGCAGCTTCGGAGACAGGGTCTCCTACGAGCAGTACTTC.

The rearrangement joins TRBV28 to TRBJ1-5; D is perhaps TRBD1 (6 bases). This CDR3 is built from 15 residues. V shed 5 bases and J shed 2 bases, with 13 bases lying between them. Looked up from germline, CDR1 is MDHEN and CDR2 is SYDVKM. The CDR3 DNA reads TGTGCCAGCAGTCCCTCAGGGGTAGGCAATCAGCCCCAGCATTTT. Protein product: CASSPSGVGNQPQHF.

This clonotype has just a few counts. V gene TRBV30 combines with J gene TRBJ2-5, with 7 bases fitting TRBD1. The germline V gene encodes CDR1 GTSNPN and CDR2 SVGIG (reference sequence). The junction had 9 bases not matched to a gene; V was cut back by 7 bases and J by 4 bases. The CDR3 spans 13 residues. CDR3 sequence (DNA): TGTGCCTCGACAGGGTCTGGGGTAGAGACCCAGTACTTC. Protein sequence: CASTGSGVETQYF.

The rearrangement joins TRBV29-1 to TRBJ2-1; TRBD2 matches at 7 bases. CDR1 and CDR2 from the germline V gene are SQVTM and ANQGSEA. Unmatched junction bases numbered 13, after V lost 7 bases and J lost 7 bases. The CDR3 totals 14 residues. The CDR3 DNA reads TGCAGCGCTCCCAGGAGCGGGACCTCGAATGAGCAGTTCTTC. This encodes CSAPRSGTSNEQFF.

This clonotype appeared a few times. V and J are TRBV12-3 or TRBV12-4 and TRBJ2-7; 10 bases match TRBD2. V was pared by 3 bases and J by 5 bases, with 4 bases of the junction left unmatched. This CDR3 has 14 residues. CDR3 region: CASSLAAGGHEQYF. For the CDR3, the DNA is TGTGCCAGCAGTTTGGCAGCGGGAGGGCACGAGCAGTACTTC.

The rearrangement uses TRBV9 and TRBJ2-7, with 11 bases that match TRBD2. Germline V gives CDR1 SGDLS, CDR2 YYNGEE. The CDR3 spans 16 residues. The V gene end was trimmed by 0 bases and the J gene end by 12 bases; junction bases not matched to a gene: 14. For the CDR3, the DNA is TGTGCCAGCAGCGTAGCAGGACTAGCGGGTAAAGAGACCCGGTACTTC. Protein sequence: CASSVAGLAGKETRYF.

The V gene is TRBV7-2, the J gene TRBJ2-5; D uncertain. CDR3 length: 13 amino acids. CDR1 is SGHTA and CDR2 is FQGNSA in the germline V gene. The V end was cut by 2 bases, the J end by 2 bases, with 6 bases between. The CDR3 DNA reads as TGTGCCAGCAGCTTAACACTACAAGAGACCCAGTACTTC. Its translation is CASSLTLQETQYF.

The rearrangement links TRBV24-1 to TRBJ2-7, with no clear D. The V and J ends lost 0 bases and 7 bases respectively, with 9 bases between them. Germline assignment: CDR1 KGHDR and CDR2 SFDVKD. The CDR3 covers 13 residues. The CDR3 protein is CATSDLNRLEQYF. The CDR3 bases are TGTGCCACCAGTGATTTGAACCGGCTTGAGCAGTACTTC.

The genes are TRBV12-3 or TRBV12-4 and TRBJ2-1, with a possible D match to TRBD1 (6 bases). V dropped 1 base and J dropped 2 bases, with 15 bases sitting between them. This CDR3 region has 17 residues. DNA for the CDR3: TGTGCCAGCAGTTTAGGGGCGTGGGGGCTCCCCTACAATGAGCAGTTCTTC. Translated, it gives CASSLGAWGLPYNEQFF.

The chain joins TRBV14 to TRBJ1-2; possibly TRBD1 for D (5 bases). The CDR3 has 17 residues. Germline V gene sequence: CDR1 SGHDN, CDR2 FVKESK. Trimming left V 2 bases short and J 6 bases short, with 22 bases between. The CDR3 protein is CASSQPWRDGSSHGYTF. The CDR3 DNA reads as TGTGCCAGCAGCCAACCTTGGCGGGACGGATCCTCTCATGGCTACACCTTC. Based on the CDR3 plus reference TRBV14 and TRBJ1-2, the full variable domain is EAGVTQFPSHSVIEKGQTVTLRCDPISGHDNLYWYRRVMGKEIKFLLHFVKESKQDESGMPNNRFLAERTGGTYSTLKVQPAELEDSGVYFCASSQPWRDGSSHGYTFGSGTRLTVV.

The chain couples TRBV5-1 to TRBJ2-5; 12 bases agree with TRBD2. The CDR3 spans 13 residues. Germline lookup yields CDR1 SGHRS and CDR2 YFSETQ. V trimming: 5 bases; J trimming: 11 bases; junction bases outside the gene matches: 7. This CDR3 is CASRLAGGQEQYF. CDR3 in DNA: TGCGCCAGCAGACTAGCGGGAGGTCAGGAGCAGTACTTC.

The chain joins TRBV3-1 to TRBJ1-2, with D possibly being TRBD1 (5 bases). The CDR3 runs to 14 residues. CDR1 LGHDT and CDR2 YNNKEL come from the germline V gene (reference sequence). V was shortened by 1 base and J by 9 bases, with 15 bases between the two germline ends. CDR3 coding DNA: TGTGCCAGCAGCCAAGCCGGGACGGACAACAGCTACACCTTC. This translates into CASSQAGTDNSYTF.

The chain has TRBV24-1 and TRBJ2-2; TRBD2 aligns across 9 bases. V lost 4 bases and J lost 0; bases outside the gene matches: 5. This CDR3 contains 17 residues. Germline values: CDR1 KGHDR, CDR2 SFDVKD. In DNA, the CDR3 is TGTGCCACCAGTGAGCCCGGACTAGCGACGAACACCGGGGAGCTGTTTTTT. Protein product: CATSEPGLATNTGELFF.

This clonotype appeared a few times. The chain carries TRBV7-9 and TRBJ1-5, with 10 positions matching TRBD1. The V gene end was trimmed by 3 bases and the J gene end by 5 bases; junction bases not matched to a gene: 16. Germline V lookup: CDR1 SEHNR, CDR2 FQNEAQ (reference sequence). The CDR3 sequence is 19 residues long. CDR3 protein: CASSLSLRRDRGLDQPQHF. CDR3 DNA sequence: TGTGCCAGCAGCTTGAGTCTCCGCCGGGACAGGGGTTTGGATCAGCCCCAGCATTTT.

This clonotype has only a few counts. This chain connects TRBV12-3 or TRBV12-4 to TRBJ2-7; D call uncertain. The V end lost 0 bases, the J end lost 2 bases, and 8 bases lay between the germline ends. The CDR3 is made up of 14 amino acids. The CDR3 here is CASSLAHGPYEQYF. The CDR3 DNA reads TGTGCCAGCAGTTTAGCTCATGGGCCCTACGAGCAGTACTTC.

The rearrangement joins TRBV14 to TRBJ2-7, with D uncertain. CDR3 size: 15 residues. Germline loops: CDR1 SGHDN, CDR2 FVKESK. V lost 1 base to trimming and J lost 2 bases, with 12 bases between them. CDR3 amino acids: CASSQAGRPTYEQYF. In nucleotides, the CDR3 is TGTGCCAGCAGCCAAGCGGGCAGGCCTACCTACGAGCAGTACTTC.

The chain uses TRBV5-1 and TRBJ2-3; D remains unclear. The CDR3 spans 14 residues. The V end lost 3 bases, the J end lost 0 bases, and 8 bases lay between the germline ends. CDR1 is SGHRS, CDR2 YFSETQ, per germline. CDR3 sequence reads: CASSSPYSTDTQYF. CDR3 in DNA: TGCGCCAGCAGCTCGCCATACAGCACAGATACGCAGTATTTT.

For this clonotype: A much larger clone differs by one base, so this may be a read error. The rearrangement uses TRBV4-1 and TRBJ2-5, with 11 bases identical to TRBD2. The trim removed 5 bases at V and 1 base at J, leaving 3 bases unmatched. Germline CDR1 is MGHRA and CDR2 is YSYEKL. This CDR3 contains 15 residues. The CDR3 bases are TGCGCCAGCAGCTCCGGGACTAGCGGCCAAGAGACCCAGTACTTC. It translates to CASSSGTSGQETQYF.

This clonotype was counted only a few times. The rearrangement links TRBV27 to TRBJ2-3; no firm D call. V was trimmed by 3 bases and J by 2 bases, leaving 9 bases between them. Germline V gene sequence: CDR1 MNHEY, CDR2 SMNVEV (reference sequence). CDR3 size: 14 residues. CDR3 DNA: TGTGCCAGCAGTTTTAACAGATTCACAGATACGCAGTATTTT. Residues: CASSFNRFTDTQYF.

This clonotype was found a few times. The rearrangement uses TRBV7-3 and TRBJ2-5; 9 positions match TRBD2. V was clipped by 4 bases and J by 11 bases; unmatched bases: 14. In germline, CDR1 is SGHTA, CDR2 FQGTGA. The CDR3 extends over 15 amino acids. The CDR3 loop reads CASSSGTSFVNEQYF. CDR3 in DNA: TGTGCCAGCAGCTCAGGGACTAGCTTTGTCAATGAGCAGTACTTC.

V is TRBV4-2 and J is TRBJ2-1, with TRBD1 matching over 7 bases. CDR1 is LGHNA and CDR2 is YNFKEQ in the germline V gene. The V gene end was trimmed by 0 bases and the J gene end by 0 bases; junction bases not matched to a gene: 8. The CDR3 length is 18 residues. The CDR3 is CASSQEKGAISSYNEQFF. The CDR3, as DNA: TGTGCCAGCAGCCAAGAGAAGGGGGCCATTAGCTCCTACAATGAGCAGTTCTTC.

The chain is built from TRBV27 and TRBJ2-1; tentative D call: TRBD2 (6 bases). The V gene's germline CDR1 is MNHEY and CDR2 SMNVEV (reference sequence). Trimming pared 6 bases from V and 6 bases from J, leaving 12 bases between. The CDR3 sequence is 13 residues long. This CDR3 is CASRPGLPNEQFF. DNA of the CDR3: TGTGCCAGCAGACCCGGACTACCCAATGAGCAGTTCTTC.

V is TRBV7-8 and J is TRBJ2-3; 7 bases match TRBD2. With V trimmed by 0 bases and J by 0 bases, 3 bases remained unmatched. The CDR3 consists of 16 residues. CDR1 and CDR2 (germline): SGHVS, FQNEAQ. CDR3 DNA: TGTGCCAGCAGCTTAGCTACAGCGGGGAGCACAGATACGCAGTATTTT. The encoded protein is CASSLATAGSTDTQYF.

Only a few counts were recorded for this clonotype. This chain uses TRBV28 with TRBJ2-1, with D unclear. The CDR3 covers 14 residues. Trimming took 7 bases from V and 0 from J, leaving 10 bases between them. The germline V gene encodes CDR1 MDHEN and CDR2 SYDVKM. CDR3 DNA: TGTGCCAGCACCCGCGTGAGCTCCTACAATGAGCAGTTCTTC. Amino acid sequence: CASTRVSSYNEQFF. The full variable domain, rest sourced from reference TRBV28 and TRBJ2-1, is DVKVTQSSRYLVKRTGEKVFLECVQDMDHENMFWYRQDPGLGLRLIYFSYDVKMKEKGDIPEGYSVSREKKERFSLILESASTNQTSMYLCASTRVSSYNEQFFGPGTRLTVL.

This clonotype has a count of ten or more. CDR3 in amino acids: CASSGVSGANVLTF. DNA for the CDR3: TGTGCCAGCAGTGGTGTCTCTGGGGCCAACGTCCTGACTTTC. V gene TRBV6-1 combines with J gene TRBJ2-6; D remains ambiguous. The CDR3 length is 14 residues. Germline CDR1 MNHNS, CDR2 SASEGT. Between the trimmed V and J ends, which lost 4 bases and 0 bases, there was a span of 4 bases.

This clonotype turned up a few times. V gene TRBV28 combines with J gene TRBJ2-5, with 8 positions matching TRBD2. The end of the DNA aligns better with TRBJ2-7, so the J call may be wrong. CDR3 length: 15 amino acids. Germline CDR1 MDHEN, CDR2 SYDVKM. In nucleotides, the CDR3 is TGTGCCAGCATGTCGAAGCGGGAGATATGGTACGAGCAGTACTTC. Translation gives CASMSKREIWYEQYF.

This chain joins TRBV6-5 and TRBJ2-1; 8 nucleotides line up with TRBD2. CDR3 length equals 17 residues. J was trimmed by 7 bases and V by 2 bases; bases with no gene match: 13. Germline assignment: CDR1 MNHEY and CDR2 SVGAGI. In DNA, the CDR3 is TGTGCCAGCAGTTACGCCTTTGATAGCGGGGCTTTTAATGAGCAGTTCTTC. Protein product: CASSYAFDSGAFNEQFF.

This clonotype has only one observation. The V and J genes are TRBV12-3 or TRBV12-4 and TRBJ2-7, with unresolved D. V lost 6 bases, J lost 2 bases, and 14 bases lay in between. This CDR3 spans 14 amino acids. As DNA, the CDR3 is TGTGCCAGCAGCCAACCGAGAATAACCTACGAGCAGTACTTC. Protein sequence: CASSQPRITYEQYF.